The following is a T cell receptor beta chain sequence with its context. There is no known antigen for this receptor. Base qualities are not provided; no much larger clone lies one nucleotide away. Taken from the germline V gene, the CDR1 and CDR2 loops are SGHRS and YFSETQ. The CDR3 numbers 14 residues from cysteine through phenylalanine. Only the CDR3 DNA is retained, 42 bases long and in frame from the first base. Relative to germline, V is missing 4 bases and J is missing 6 bases, with 8 bases of the junction outside any gene match. Ficoll-Paque density gradient centrifugation was the method used to isolate PBMCs. This sample was taken from a study of T-cell memory formation after mild COVID-19 (dated by TCRdb to the early 2020s). Notes on the research overall: Most TCR sequence clusters were specific to one of the two donors. In a couple of donors, T-cell clones that expanded and contracted after mild COVID-19 were tracked by sequencing TCRalpha and TCRbeta repertoires over time. Two young, previously healthy adult volunteers made up the cohort, one male and one female. The paper's findings and limits, for the study overall: The study included only a couple of mild cases, and larger cohorts that include severe cases with pre-infection samples were judged to be necessary. SARS-CoV-2 specificity of the second-wave clones peaking on day 37 was not confirmed. Some responding clones were detected in pre-infection memory, suggesting pre-existing cross-reactive memory T cells joined the SARS-CoV-2 response. Contracting CD4+ clones appeared mostly in the CM and EM memory subsets, whereas CD8+ clones were enriched in EMRA. Balanced CD4/CD8 phenotypes were observed for clones contracting from day 15 to 85, whereas a bias towards CD4+ was observed for a second wave of clones expanding from day 15 to 37.

The sequencer listed for this sample is Illumina NovaSeq 6000. TCRalpha and TCRbeta cDNA libraries were built by 5'RACE with constant-segment primers, adding sample barcodes and unique molecular identifiers. Trizol reagent was used to extract RNA from every sample. Amplification of the libraries took two PCR steps, and the second step added a second sample barcode plus Illumina TruSeq adapters. Sequencing of the libraries was done on an Illumina NovaSeq, producing 2 x 150 bp paired-end reads. Under the source paper's analysis protocol: Demultiplexing of reads and collapsing into UMI-guided consensus sequences were performed with migec v1.2.7. Using mixcr v2.1.11, UMI consensuses were aligned to TRA and TRB V and J templates and then assembled into clonotypes. A clonotype was counted as expanded or contracted only when both edgeR and NoisET called the clonotype significant, with the noise models trained on biological replicates. For edgeR calls, the thresholds were a false discovery rate-adjusted p below 0.01 and a log2 fold-change of 1. As an exploratory analysis of dynamics, PCA with hierarchical clustering was applied to max-normalized trajectories of the 1000 most abundant clonotypes. Separately sequenced CD4+ and CD8+ repertoires were used to assign the CD4 or CD8 phenotype of responding clones. TCRdb passed the public sequencing reads through fastp at Q25 and MiXCR, retaining productive beta sequences. Entries are consolidated by CDR3 protein sequence, retaining the most common genes and DNA. TCRdb, not the authors, supplied the V and J calls. Present in this sample are just under 150,000 distinct CDR3 sequences, 15% to 20% of which were seen just once. The ten top clones hold 2% to 2.5% of the sample.

Sequences were obtained from PBMCs or a T cell subset sorted from them (not recorded which). Recombination joined TRBV5-1 with TRBJ1-1, with 8 bases in between that match TRBD1. The source is an adult woman who had mild COVID-19 (a few samples of this study predate the infection). The sample titles of this study are shuffled in the database, so cell type and time point are left out; the donor was told from shared clones. For the CDR3, the sequence is CASSERTGTAEAFF. The base sequence is TGCGCCAGCAGCGAGAGGACAGGGACTGCTGAAGCTTTCTTT.